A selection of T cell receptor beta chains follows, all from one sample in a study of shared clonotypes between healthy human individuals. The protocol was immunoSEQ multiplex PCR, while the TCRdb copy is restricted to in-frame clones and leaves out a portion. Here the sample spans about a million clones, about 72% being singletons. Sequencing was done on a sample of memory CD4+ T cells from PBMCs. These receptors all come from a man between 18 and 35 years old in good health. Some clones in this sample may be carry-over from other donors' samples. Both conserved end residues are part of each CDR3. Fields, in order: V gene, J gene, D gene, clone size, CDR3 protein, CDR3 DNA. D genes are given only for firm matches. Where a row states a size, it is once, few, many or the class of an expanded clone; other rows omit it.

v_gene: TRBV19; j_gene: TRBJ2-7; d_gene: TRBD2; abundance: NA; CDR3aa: CASSSHPSGRADEQYF; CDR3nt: TGTGCCAGTAGTTCGCACCCCAGCGGGAGGGCCGACGAGCAGTACTTC
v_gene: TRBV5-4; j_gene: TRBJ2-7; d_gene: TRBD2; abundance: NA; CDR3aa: CASSLEREGGYEQYF; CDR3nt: TGTGCCAGCAGCTTGGAGCGGGAGGGGGGATACGAGCAGTACTTC
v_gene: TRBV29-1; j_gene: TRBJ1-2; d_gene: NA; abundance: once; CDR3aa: CSVVADGYTF; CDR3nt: TGCAGCGTTGTTGCAGATGGCTACACCTTC
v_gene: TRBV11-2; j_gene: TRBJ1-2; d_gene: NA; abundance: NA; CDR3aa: CASTNGGLSGYTF; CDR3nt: TGTGCCAGCACCAACGGGGGTCTAAGCGGCTACACCTTC
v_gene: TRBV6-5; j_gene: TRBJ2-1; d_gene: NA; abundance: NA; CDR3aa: CASRDLSSYNEQFF; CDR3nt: TGTGCCAGCAGGGACCTCAGCTCCTACAATGAGCAGTTCTTC
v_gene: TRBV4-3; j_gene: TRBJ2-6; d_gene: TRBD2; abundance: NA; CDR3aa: CASSLGGLAGGDSGANVLTF; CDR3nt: TGCGCCAGCAGCCTCGGGGGACTAGCGGGAGGTGATTCTGGGGCCAACGTCCTGACTTTC
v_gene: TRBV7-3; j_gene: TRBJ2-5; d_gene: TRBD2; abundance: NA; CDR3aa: CASSLLAGLQETQYF; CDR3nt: TGTGCCAGCAGCTTACTAGCGGGCCTCCAAGAGACCCAGTACTTC
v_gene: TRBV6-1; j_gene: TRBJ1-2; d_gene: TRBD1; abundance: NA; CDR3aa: CASSDPPGQGALGYTF; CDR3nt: TGTGCCAGCAGTGATCCCCCCGGACAGGGGGCGCTTGGCTACACCTTC
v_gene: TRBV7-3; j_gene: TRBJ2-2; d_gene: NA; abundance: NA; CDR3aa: CASSHPRRAGELFF; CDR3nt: TGTGCCAGCAGCCATCCCCGGAGGGCCGGGGAGCTGTTTTTT
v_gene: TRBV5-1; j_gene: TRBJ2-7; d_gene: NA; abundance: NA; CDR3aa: CASSLALAGSSYEQYF; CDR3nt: TGCGCCAGCAGCTTGGCGTTGGCAGGGAGCTCCTACGAGCAGTACTTC
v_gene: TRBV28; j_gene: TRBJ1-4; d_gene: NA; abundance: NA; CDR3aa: CASSFSRGVEKLFF; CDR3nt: TGTGCCAGCAGTTTCTCCAGGGGTGTAGAAAAACTGTTTTTT
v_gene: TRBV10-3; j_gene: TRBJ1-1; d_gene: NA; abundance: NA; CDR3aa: CAISERGDTEAFF; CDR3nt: TGTGCCATCAGTGAGAGGGGGGACACTGAAGCTTTCTTT
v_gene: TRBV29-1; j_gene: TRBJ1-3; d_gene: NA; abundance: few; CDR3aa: CSVAGTGNTIYF; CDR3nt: TGCAGCGTTGCAGGGACTGGAAACACCATATATTTT
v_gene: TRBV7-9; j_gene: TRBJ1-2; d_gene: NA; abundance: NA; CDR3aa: CASSLGGLGGYTF; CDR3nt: TGTGCCAGCAGCTTAGGGGGGCTGGGCGGCTACACCTTC
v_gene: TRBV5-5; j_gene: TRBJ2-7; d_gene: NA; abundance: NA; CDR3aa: CASSAGRLGDYEQYF; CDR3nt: TGTGCCAGCAGCGCGGGACGCCTGGGGGACTACGAGCAGTACTTC
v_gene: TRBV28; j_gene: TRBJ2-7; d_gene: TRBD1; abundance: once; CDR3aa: CASSPRQGQVHEQYF; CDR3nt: TGTGCCAGCAGCCCTCGACAGGGACAGGTCCACGAGCAGTACTTC
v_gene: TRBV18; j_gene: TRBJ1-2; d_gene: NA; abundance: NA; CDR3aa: CASSPRPFNYGYTF; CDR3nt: TGTGCCAGCTCACCCAGGCCTTTTAACTATGGCTACACATTC
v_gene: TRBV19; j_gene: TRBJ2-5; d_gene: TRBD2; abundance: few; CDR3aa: CASMWGGIETQYF; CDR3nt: TGTGCCAGTATGTGGGGGGGGATAGAGACCCAGTACTTC
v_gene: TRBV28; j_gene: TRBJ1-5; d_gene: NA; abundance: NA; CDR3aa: CASSSYRGLGSNQPQHF; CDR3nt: TGTGCCAGCAGTTCATACCGGGGTCTCGGGAGCAATCAGCCCCAGCATTTT
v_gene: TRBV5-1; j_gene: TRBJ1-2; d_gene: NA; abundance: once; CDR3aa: CASSGGQLNYGYTF; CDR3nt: TGCGCCAGCAGCGGAGGACAACTTAACTATGGCTACACCTTC
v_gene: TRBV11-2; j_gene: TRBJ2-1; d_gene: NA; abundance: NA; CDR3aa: CASSQDRNEQFF; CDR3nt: TGTGCCAGCAGCCAAGACCGGAATGAGCAGTTCTTC
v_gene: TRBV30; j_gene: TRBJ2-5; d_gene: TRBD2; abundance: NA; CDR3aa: CACRIAGGRETQYF; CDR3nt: TGTGCCTGCCGCATAGCGGGAGGCCGAGAGACCCAGTACTTC
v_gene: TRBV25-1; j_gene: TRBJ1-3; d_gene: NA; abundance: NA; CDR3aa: CASSEEGRAAGNTIYF; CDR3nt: TGTGCCAGCAGTGAAGAGGGCAGGGCGGCCGGAAACACCATATATTTT
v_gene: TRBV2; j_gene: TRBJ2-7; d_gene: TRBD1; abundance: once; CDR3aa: CASSARTGVYEQYF; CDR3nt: TGTGCCAGCAGTGCTCGGACAGGGGTGTACGAGCAGTACTTC
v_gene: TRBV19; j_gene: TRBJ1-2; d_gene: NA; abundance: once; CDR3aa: CASSIFRGGYTF; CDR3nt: TGTGCCAGTAGTATATTCAGGGGTGGCTACACCTTC
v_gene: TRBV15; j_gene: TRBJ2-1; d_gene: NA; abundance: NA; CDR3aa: CATGGGYNEQFF; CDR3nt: TGTGCCACCGGGGGCGGTTACAATGAGCAGTTCTTC
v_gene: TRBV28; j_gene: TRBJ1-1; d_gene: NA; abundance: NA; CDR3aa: CASSFEGEAFF; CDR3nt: TGTGCCAGCAGTTTTGAGGGTGAAGCTTTCTTT
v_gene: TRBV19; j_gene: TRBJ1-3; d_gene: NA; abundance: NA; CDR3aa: CASRDGSSGNTIYF; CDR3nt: TGTGCCAGTAGGGACGGGAGCTCTGGAAACACCATATATTTT
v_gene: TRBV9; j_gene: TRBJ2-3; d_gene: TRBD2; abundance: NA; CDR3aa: CASSPPPSGKVPLYDTQYF; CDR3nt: TGTGCCAGCAGCCCCCCTCCTAGCGGGAAAGTCCCCTTGTATGATACGCAGTATTTT
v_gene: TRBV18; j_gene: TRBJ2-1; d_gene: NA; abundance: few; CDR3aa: CASSPPKGSGQFF; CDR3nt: TGTGCCAGCTCACCCCCTAAGGGAAGTGGGCAGTTCTTC
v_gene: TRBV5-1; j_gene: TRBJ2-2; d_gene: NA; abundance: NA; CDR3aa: CASQTTLGSGGTGELFF; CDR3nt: TGCGCCAGCCAAACTACCTTGGGAAGTGGGGGCACCGGGGAGCTGTTTTTT
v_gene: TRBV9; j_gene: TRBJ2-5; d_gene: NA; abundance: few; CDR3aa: CASSRRGTRETQYF; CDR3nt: TGTGCCAGCAGCCGAAGGGGGACGCGAGAGACCCAGTACTTC
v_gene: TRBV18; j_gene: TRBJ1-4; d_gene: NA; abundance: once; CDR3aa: CASSPGRDEKLFF; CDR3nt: TGTGCCAGCTCACCGGGCCGGGATGAAAAACTGTTTTTT
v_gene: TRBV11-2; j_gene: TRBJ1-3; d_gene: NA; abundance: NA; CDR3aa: CASSFTAGNTIYF; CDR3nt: TGTGCCAGCAGCTTCACAGCTGGAAACACCATATATTTT
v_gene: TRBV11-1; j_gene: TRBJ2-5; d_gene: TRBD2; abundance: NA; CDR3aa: CASQRESERETQYF; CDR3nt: TGTGCCAGCCAGCGGGAGTCCGAGCGGGAGACCCAGTACTTC
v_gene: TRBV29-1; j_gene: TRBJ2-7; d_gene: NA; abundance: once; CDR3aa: CSVVGGQSYEQYF; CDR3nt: TGCAGCGTTGTGGGGGGACAGAGCTACGAGCAGTACTTC
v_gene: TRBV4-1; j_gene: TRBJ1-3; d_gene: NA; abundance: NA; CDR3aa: CASSQDSPGGSGNTIYF; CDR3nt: TGCGCCAGCAGCCAAGATTCGCCGGGGGGAAGTGGAAACACCATATATTTT